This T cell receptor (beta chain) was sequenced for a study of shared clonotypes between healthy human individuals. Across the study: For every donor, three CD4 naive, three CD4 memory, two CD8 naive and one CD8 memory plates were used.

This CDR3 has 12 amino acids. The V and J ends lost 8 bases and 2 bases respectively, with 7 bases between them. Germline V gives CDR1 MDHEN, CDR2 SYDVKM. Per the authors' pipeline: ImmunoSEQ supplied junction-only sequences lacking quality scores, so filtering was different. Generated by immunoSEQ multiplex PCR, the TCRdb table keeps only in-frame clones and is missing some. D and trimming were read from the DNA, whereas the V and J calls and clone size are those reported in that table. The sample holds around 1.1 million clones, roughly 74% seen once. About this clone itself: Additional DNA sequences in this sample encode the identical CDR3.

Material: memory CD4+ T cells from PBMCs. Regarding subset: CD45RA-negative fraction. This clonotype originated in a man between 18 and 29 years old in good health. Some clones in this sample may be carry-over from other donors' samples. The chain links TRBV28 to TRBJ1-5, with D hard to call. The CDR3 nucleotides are TGTGCCAGCCGAGGTGGCAATCAGCCCCAGCATTTT. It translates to CASRGGNQPQHF.